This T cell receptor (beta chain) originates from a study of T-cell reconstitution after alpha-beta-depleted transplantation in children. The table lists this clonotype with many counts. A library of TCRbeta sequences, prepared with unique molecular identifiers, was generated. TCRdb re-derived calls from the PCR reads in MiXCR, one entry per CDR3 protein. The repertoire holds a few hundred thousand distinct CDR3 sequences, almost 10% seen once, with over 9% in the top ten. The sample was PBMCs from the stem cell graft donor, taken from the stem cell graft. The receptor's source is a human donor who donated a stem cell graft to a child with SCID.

CDR3 region: CSVKTPGLGTEAFF. The CDR3 DNA reads TGCAGCGTAAAAACTCCGGGCCTGGGAACTGAAGCTTTCTTT. V gene TRBV29-1 combines with J gene TRBJ1-1; D ambiguous. The V gene's germline CDR1 is SQVTM and CDR2 ANQGSEA. CDR3 length: 14 residues. V lost 6 bases and J 5 bases, leaving 19 bases between the germline ends.